This T cell receptor (beta chain) is drawn from a study of cytomegalovirus exposure and HLA in healthy donors. Study-wide findings and caveats: Using a false discovery rate of 0.05, a later analysis showed that 15,000 to 20,000 TCR beta sequences were associated with HLA alleles. Productive rates of about 90% or about 30% were seen for most TCR beta V segments in an earlier analysis. It was reported in a later analysis that an Asian-associated ancestry cluster showed fewer N-insertions than the roughly 670-donor mean. In a later analysis, compared with equally common non-associated chains, HLA-associated beta chains were more expanded.

The PCR employed 60 Vbeta primers together with 13 Jbeta primers. Measured with immunoSEQ multiplex PCR; TCRdb has only the in-frame clones, and not every one. The sample shows some 180,000 clones, around 76% of them seen only once. This clone was detected once. Its matching antigen is unknown. Germline loops: CDR1 MGHRA, CDR2 YSYEKL. V lost 4 bases, J lost 4 bases, and 9 bases stayed unmatched. The CDR3 is made up of 15 amino acids. The receptor was derived from a man aged 25-40 years in good health and CMV-seronegative. Sequenced sample: PBMCs. The gene calls are TRBV4-1 and TRBJ1-1; TRBD1 matches 7 bases. The DNA of the CDR3 is TGCGCCAGCAGCCCCCGGATGGCAGGGGGCACTGAAGCTTTCTTT. Its protein product is CASSPRMAGGTEAFF.